This TCR beta chain was obtained from a study of blood T cell repertoires in COVID-19. CDR3 length: 14 amino acids. V lost 0 bases, J lost 2 bases, and 10 bases lay in between. The germline gives CDR1 SQVTM, CDR2 ANQGSEA. This clone was observed a handful of times. Resolution of symptoms, clearance, or two negative PCRs was present in recovered Cohort 3 donors. Produced via immunoSEQ multiplex PCR; TCRdb's table is partial and in-frame only. The table shows a few hundred thousand clones, with 80% to 90% occurring only once. The specimen was PBMCs or T cells enriched from blood (not recorded which). The sequence derives from a man aged 18 to 30 who had recovered from COVID-19. The chain joins TRBV29-1 to TRBJ1-2; D gene uncertain. Written as DNA, the CDR3 is TGCAGCGTTGAAGATGGCGGGCTGAACTATGGCTACACCTTC. Protein sequence: CSVEDGGLNYGYTF.